These 26 T cell receptor beta chains share one sample of origin, sequenced in a study of T-cell memory formation after mild COVID-19. MiXCR, run by TCRdb on the 5' RACE reads, gives a single entry per CDR3 protein. The repertoire includes about 290,000 distinct CDR3 sequences, approximately 15% of them detected once, and roughly a fifth sits in the top ten. Material for sequencing was PBMCs or a T cell subset sorted from them (not recorded which). The receptors come from a man between 18 and 29 years old who had mild COVID-19 (a few samples of this study predate the infection). Cell type and time point are not known.

The V and J genes are TRBV4-1 and TRBJ1-2; TRBD1 might be the D (5 bases). The V end lost 0 bases, the J end lost 9 bases, and 14 bases lay between the germline ends. Germline CDR1 and CDR2: MGHRA and YSYEKL. This CDR3 contains 14 residues. The CDR3, as DNA: TGCGCCAGCAGCCAAGATGGGGCAGGTAACAGCTACACCTTC. Its protein is CASSQDGAGNSYTF.

This chain connects TRBV2 to TRBJ2-2; D possibly corresponds to TRBD1 (6 bases). There are 16 residues in the CDR3. V lost 4 bases to trimming and J lost 1 base, with 13 bases between them. CDR1 and CDR2 from the germline V gene are SNHLY and FYNNEI. The CDR3 loop is CASSGFPGQNTGELFF. The CDR3 nucleotides are TGTGCCAGCAGTGGATTTCCGGGACAGAACACCGGGGAGCTGTTTTTT.

V gene TRBV4-2 combines with J gene TRBJ2-7; 9 bases match TRBD2. The CDR3 has 14 amino acids. Losses at the gene ends were 1 base for V and 2 bases for J; bases not matched to a gene: 0. Germline V gene sequence: CDR1 LGHNA, CDR2 YNFKEQ. The CDR3 DNA sequence: TGTGCCAGCAGCCAAGGGACTAGCGCCTACGAGCAGTACTTC. This codes for CASSQGTSAYEQYF.

Only a few counts were recorded for this clonotype. J is TRBJ1-3 and V is TRBV12-3 or TRBV12-4; a weak D match, TRBD1 (5 bases). The CDR3 consists of 17 residues. Trimming cost V 7 bases and J 0 bases, with 19 bases left between them. CDR3 loop: CASTHPGRRASGNTIYF. Here the CDR3 DNA reads TGTGCCAGCACCCACCCGGGCCGCAGGGCCTCTGGAAACACCATATATTTT.

In its sample, this clonotype was seen a few times. The chain joins TRBV20-1 to TRBJ2-7; D uncertain. V was clipped by 3 bases and J by 0 bases, with 18 bases between them. Germline V gene sequence: CDR1 DFQATT, CDR2 SNEGSKA (reference sequence). The CDR3 has 16 amino acids. In nucleotides, the CDR3 is TGCAGTGCTAGGCACCTGATGGGGTCCAACTCCTACGAGCAGTACTTC. Its protein product is CSARHLMGSNSYEQYF.

The table lists this clonotype with a few counts. The CDR3 spells CASSFSVVTDTQYF. The CDR3, as DNA: TGTGCCAGCAGCTTCTCGGTCGTCACAGATACGCAGTATTTT. This rearrangement joins TRBV11-2 to TRBJ2-3; D ambiguous. Germline V gene lookup returns CDR1 SGHAT and CDR2 FQNNGV. This CDR3 contains 14 residues. V was shortened by 3 bases and J by 2 bases, with 9 bases between the two germline ends.

This clonotype came up a few times. The chain carries TRBV12-3 or TRBV12-4 and TRBJ2-4; tentative D call: TRBD2 (5 bases). The CDR3 spans 12 residues. V lost 6 bases, J lost 6 bases, and 9 bases lay in between. CDR3 DNA sequence: TGTGCCAGCAGGTCCGGAGGAAACATTCAGTACTTC. It encodes CASRSGGNIQYF.

This clonotype was observed a handful of times. J is TRBJ1-2 and V is TRBV7-6, with a possible D match to TRBD1 (5 bases). Germline V gives CDR1 SGHVS, CDR2 FNYEAQ. The CDR3 is made up of 14 amino acids. V lost 5 bases to trimming and J lost 3 bases, with 13 bases between them. The CDR3 nucleotides are TGTGCCAGCAGCCCAGCCGGGACTTACTATGGCTACACCTTC. Translating it yields CASSPAGTYYGYTF.

The chain joins TRBV6-5 to TRBJ2-7; 10 positions agree with TRBD1. CDR3 size: 15 residues. Germline values: CDR1 MNHEY, CDR2 SVGAGI. The V segment lost 3 bases and the J segment 6 bases; nucleotides outside the gene matches: 8. CDR3 sequence reads: CASSYFQRTGGEQYF. The CDR3 DNA reads TGTGCCAGCAGTTATTTTCAGAGGACAGGGGGCGAGCAGTACTTC.

This sequence joins TRBV9 and TRBJ1-5; a weak D match, TRBD1 (5 bases). Germline CDR1 SGDLS, CDR2 YYNGEE. This CDR3 has 15 amino acids. Trimming stripped 2 bases from V and 4 bases from J, with 13 bases between. The CDR3 spells CASSVGPAWNQPQHF. As DNA, the CDR3 is TGTGCCAGCAGCGTGGGGCCGGCCTGGAATCAGCCCCAGCATTTT. Supplemented by reference TRBV9 and TRBJ1-5, the full variable domain reads DSGVTQTPKHLITATGQRVTLRCSPRSGDLSVYWYQQSLDQGLQFLIQYYNGEERAKGNILERFSAQQFPDLHSELNLSSLELGDSALYFCASSVGPAWNQPQHFGDGTRLSIL.

The rearrangement joins TRBV12-3 or TRBV12-4 to TRBJ2-7; 7 nucleotides match TRBD2. The CDR3 spans 12 residues. The V segment lost 5 bases and the J segment 6 bases; nucleotides outside the gene matches: 4. The CDR3 reads CASSPTGGEQYF. The CDR3 DNA reads as TGTGCCAGCAGTCCCACGGGGGGCGAGCAGTACTTC.

This clonotype has just a few counts. The chain employs TRBV18 and TRBJ1-2; TRBD1 might be the D (6 bases). Germline-derived CDR1 and CDR2 are KGHSH and LQKENI. The CDR3 sequence is 16 residues long. V was shortened by 6 bases and J by 2 bases, with 19 bases between the two germline ends. CDR3 sequence reads: CASSQLTTGLNYGYTF. The CDR3 DNA sequence: TGTGCCAGCTCCCAACTCACGACAGGACTAAACTATGGCTACACCTTC.

This clonotype was counted a few times. The J gene is TRBJ2-7, the V gene TRBV20-1; D is possibly TRBD2 (6 bases). Germline V lookup: CDR1 DFQATT, CDR2 SNEGSKA (reference sequence). This CDR3 has 13 amino acids. V was trimmed by 0 bases and J by 1 base, leaving 7 bases between them. The CDR3, as DNA: TGCAGTGCTAGAGACAGCGGGTCCTACGAGCAGTACTTC. Its protein product is CSARDSGSYEQYF.

This clonotype was observed many times. This chain links TRBV11-2 with TRBJ2-3; D is undetermined. Germline V gives CDR1 SGHAT, CDR2 FQNNGV. The CDR3 extends over 14 amino acids. V lost 0 bases, J lost 1 base, and 5 bases lay in between. CDR3 in DNA: TGTGCCAGCAGCTTAGACTGGGGCACAGATACGCAGTATTTT. Translating it yields CASSLDWGTDTQYF.

V usage is TRBV4-1 and J usage is TRBJ2-1; no reliable D call. The CDR3 covers 15 residues. Trimming removed 3 bases at V and 4 bases at J, with 13 bases between. CDR1 is MGHRA, CDR2 YSYEKL, per germline. The CDR3 bases are TGCGCCAGCAGCCACGCCCCCCTGGGATACAATGAGCAGTTCTTC. Protein product: CASSHAPLGYNEQFF.

This clonotype has more than one count but fewer than ten. The chain has TRBV20-1 and TRBJ2-3, with 10 bases fitting TRBD2. The V segment lost 4 bases and the J segment 6 bases; nucleotides outside the gene matches: 7. This CDR3 is 14 amino acids long. Per the germline V gene, CDR1 is DFQATT and CDR2 is SNEGSKA (reference sequence). The DNA for the CDR3 is TGCAGTGCTACCGGAGCGGGGGGGACGGATACGCAGTATTTT. This gives the protein CSATGAGGTDTQYF.

The chain joins TRBV27 to TRBJ2-2, with 12 bases matching TRBD1. This CDR3 is 19 amino acids long. The V segment lost 5 bases and the J segment 4 bases; nucleotides outside the gene matches: 14. CDR1 is MNHEY and CDR2 is SMNVEV in the germline V gene (reference sequence). The CDR3 DNA sequence: TGTGCCAGCAGTCCCCGGGACAGGGGGCTTAGGCTCCGCACCGGGGAGCTGTTTTTT. It translates to CASSPRDRGLRLRTGELFF.

This clonotype was seen only a few times. The chain couples TRBV6-5 to TRBJ1-2; D remains ambiguous. The CDR3 is 15 amino acids. Trimming shortened V by 0 bases and J by 4 bases, and 12 bases separated the two germline ends. Germline loops: CDR1 MNHEY, CDR2 SVGAGI. As DNA, the CDR3 is TGTGCCAGCAGTTACTCGACCCCAAGGATCTATGGCTACACCTTC. It is translated as CASSYSTPRIYGYTF.

This clonotype was recorded a few times. The gene calls are TRBV12-3 or TRBV12-4 and TRBJ1-6; TRBD1 might be the D (6 bases). V lost 6 bases, J lost 8 bases, and 17 bases lay in between. This CDR3 spans 15 amino acids. CDR3 in amino acids: CASRDTGGAYSPLHF. The CDR3 nucleotides read TGTGCCAGCAGGGATACGGGGGGCGCTTATTCACCCCTCCACTTT.

This clonotype occurred a few times. The V call is TRBV7-2, the J call TRBJ2-3, with D perhaps TRBD1 (6 bases). V was clipped by 7 bases and J by 1 base, with 15 bases between them. CDR1 and CDR2 from the germline V gene are SGHTA and FQGNSA. This CDR3 comprises 15 residues. The CDR3 region is CASTIPGHRTDTQYF. The CDR3, as DNA: TGTGCCAGCACTATTCCGGGACACCGCACAGATACGCAGTATTTT.

The chain combines TRBV7-3 with TRBJ1-2; 9 positions match TRBD1. The CDR3 runs 13 residues. Germline V gene data show CDR1 as SGHTA and CDR2 as FQGTGA. The junction had 6 bases not matched to a gene; V was cut back by 5 bases and J by 8 bases. CDR3: CASSPGTGRGYTF. In DNA form, the CDR3 reads TGTGCCAGCAGCCCCGGGACAGGGCGAGGCTACACCTTC. The variable domain in full, completed from reference TRBV7-3 and TRBJ1-2, reads GAGVSQTPSNKVTEKGKYVELRCDPISGHTALYWYRQSLGQGPEFLIYFQGTGAADDSGLPNDRFFAVRPEGSVSTLKIQRTERGDSAVYLCASSPGTGRGYTFGSGTRLTVV.

V is TRBV28 and J is TRBJ2-7, with D tentatively TRBD1 (5 bases). V shed 7 bases and J shed 8 bases, with 21 bases lying between them. Germline loops: CDR1 MDHEN, CDR2 SYDVKM. The CDR3 contains 14 residues. CDR3: CASTKTESGLKQYV. The CDR3 bases are TGTGCCAGCACAAAGACAGAATCTGGATTGAAGCAGTACGTC.

This clonotype has a count of ten or more. J is TRBJ2-5 and V is TRBV7-2; no clear D. Germline CDR1 and CDR2: SGHTA and FQGNSA. Trimming pared 5 bases from V and 5 bases from J, leaving 9 bases between. The CDR3 loop spans 12 amino acids. CDR3 amino acids: CASSPDSETQYF. CDR3 DNA: TGTGCCAGCAGCCCCGATTCCGAGACCCAGTACTTC.

The chain recombines TRBV10-3 with TRBJ1-1; 7 bases are shared with TRBD1. This CDR3 is built from 15 residues. V lost 0 bases to trimming and J lost 1 base; unmatched junction nucleotides: 2. The germline CDR1 and CDR2 sequences are ENHRY and SYGVKD. CDR3 amino acids: CAISESGGANTEAFF. CDR3 in DNA: TGTGCCATCAGTGAGTCAGGGGGCGCGAACACTGAAGCTTTCTTT.

This clonotype was counted ten times or more. The chain uses TRBV7-3 and TRBJ1-1; TRBD1 might be the D (5 bases). V was cut by 5 bases and J by 4 bases, with 14 bases left in between. The CDR3 consists of 14 residues. The germline gives CDR1 SGHTA, CDR2 FQGTGA. The CDR3 sequence is CASSPTVDSTEAFF. The CDR3 DNA sequence: TGTGCCAGCAGCCCAACCGTCGACAGCACTGAAGCTTTCTTT.

This clonotype turned up a few times. V usage is TRBV11-2 and J usage is TRBJ2-2; D is uncertain. The V gene's germline CDR1 is SGHAT and CDR2 FQNNGV. V was clipped by 0 bases and J by 5 bases, with 10 bases between them. The CDR3 is 15 amino acids. The CDR3 is CASSLEWPPTGELFF. The DNA for the CDR3 is TGTGCCAGCAGCTTAGAGTGGCCACCGACCGGGGAGCTGTTTTTT.